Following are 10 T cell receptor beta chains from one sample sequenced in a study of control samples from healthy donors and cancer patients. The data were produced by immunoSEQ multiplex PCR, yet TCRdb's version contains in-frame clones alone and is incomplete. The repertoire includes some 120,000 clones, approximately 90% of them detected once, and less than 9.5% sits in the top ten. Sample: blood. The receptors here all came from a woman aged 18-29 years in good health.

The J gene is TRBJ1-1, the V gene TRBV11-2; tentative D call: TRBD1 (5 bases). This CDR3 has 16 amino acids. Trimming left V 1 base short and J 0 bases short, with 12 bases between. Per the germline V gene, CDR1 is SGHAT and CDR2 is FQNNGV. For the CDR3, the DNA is TGTGCCAGCAGCTTAGGAGTTGGGACGTTGAACACTGAAGCTTTCTTT. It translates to CASSLGVGTLNTEAFF.

The CDR3 DNA follows: TGTGCCAGCAGCCGGGGTGGGGGGGGCAATCAGCCCCAGCATTTT. The encoded protein is CASSRGGGGNQPQHF. J is TRBJ1-5 and V is TRBV2; D possibly corresponds to TRBD1 (5 bases). V gave up 6 bases and J gave up 2 bases, with 14 bases separating them. The CDR3 is 15 residues long. CDR1 is SNHLY and CDR2 is FYNNEI in the germline V gene.

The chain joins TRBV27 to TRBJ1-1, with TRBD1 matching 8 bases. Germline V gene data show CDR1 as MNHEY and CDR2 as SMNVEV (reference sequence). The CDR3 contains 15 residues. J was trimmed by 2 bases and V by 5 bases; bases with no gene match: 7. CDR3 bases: TGTGCCAGCAGTCCCAGGACAGGGATTAACACTGAAGCTTTCTTT. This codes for CASSPRTGINTEAFF.

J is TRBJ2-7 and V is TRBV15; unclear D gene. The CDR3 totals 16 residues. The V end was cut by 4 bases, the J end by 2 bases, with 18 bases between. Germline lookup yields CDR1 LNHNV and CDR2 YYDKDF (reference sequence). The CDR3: CATSNTLRNPTYEQYF. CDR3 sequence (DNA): TGTGCCACCAGCAACACACTAAGGAACCCTACCTACGAGCAGTACTTC.

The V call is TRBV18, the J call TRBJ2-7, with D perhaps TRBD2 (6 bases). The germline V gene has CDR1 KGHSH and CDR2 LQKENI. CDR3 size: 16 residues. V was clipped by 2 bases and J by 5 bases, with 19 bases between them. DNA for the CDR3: TGTGCCAGCTCACCAAGGTCCCGAGGGACTGGTCACGAGCAGTACTTC. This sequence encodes CASSPRSRGTGHEQYF.

The chain's CDR3 is CASSPGLPEGDEQYF. The DNA for the CDR3 is TGTGCCAGCTCACCGGGGCTCCCGGAGGGGGACGAGCAGTACTTC. This rearrangement joins TRBV18 to TRBJ2-7; D assignment may be TRBD1 or TRBD2 (6 bases each). This CDR3 comprises 15 residues. V was cut by 3 bases and J by 5 bases, with 17 bases left in between. CDR1 is KGHSH, CDR2 LQKENI, per germline.

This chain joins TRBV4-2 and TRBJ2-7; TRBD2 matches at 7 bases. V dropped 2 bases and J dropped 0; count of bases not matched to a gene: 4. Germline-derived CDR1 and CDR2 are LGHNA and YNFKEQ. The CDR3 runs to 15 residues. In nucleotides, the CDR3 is TGTGCCAGCAGCCAATCGCGGGAGAGCTCCTACGAGCAGTACTTC. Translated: CASSQSRESSYEQYF.

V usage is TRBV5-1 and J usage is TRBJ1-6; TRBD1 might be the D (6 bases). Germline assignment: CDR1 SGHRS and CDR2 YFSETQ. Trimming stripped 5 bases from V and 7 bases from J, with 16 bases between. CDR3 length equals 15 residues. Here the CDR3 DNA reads TGCGCCAGCAGACTAGGCGGGACACCAAATTCACCCCTCCACTTT. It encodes CASRLGGTPNSPLHF.

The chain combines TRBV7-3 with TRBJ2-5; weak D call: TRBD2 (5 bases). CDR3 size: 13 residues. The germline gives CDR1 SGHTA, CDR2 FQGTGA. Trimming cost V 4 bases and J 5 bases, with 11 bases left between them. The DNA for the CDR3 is TGTGCCAGCAGCTCAACCACGGGGGAGACCCAGTACTTC. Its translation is CASSSTTGETQYF.

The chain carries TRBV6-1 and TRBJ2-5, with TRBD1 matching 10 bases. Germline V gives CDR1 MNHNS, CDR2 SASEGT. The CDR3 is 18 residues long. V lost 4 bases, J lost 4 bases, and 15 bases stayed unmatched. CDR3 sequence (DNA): TGTGCCAGCAGTGCAAATCCCCCCTTCCGGGACAGGGGAGAGACCCAGTACTTC. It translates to CASSANPPFRDRGETQYF.